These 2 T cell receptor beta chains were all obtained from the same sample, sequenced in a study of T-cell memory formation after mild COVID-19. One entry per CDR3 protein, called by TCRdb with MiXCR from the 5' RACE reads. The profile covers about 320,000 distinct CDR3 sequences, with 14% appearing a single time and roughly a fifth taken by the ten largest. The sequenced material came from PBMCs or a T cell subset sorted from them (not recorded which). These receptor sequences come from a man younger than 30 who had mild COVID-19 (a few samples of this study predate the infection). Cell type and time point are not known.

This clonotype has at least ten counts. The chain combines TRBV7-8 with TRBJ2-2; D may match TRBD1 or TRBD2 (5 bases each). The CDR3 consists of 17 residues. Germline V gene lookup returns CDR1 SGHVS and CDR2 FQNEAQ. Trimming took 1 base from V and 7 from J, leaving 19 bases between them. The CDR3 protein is CASSLVHPRGSNGELFF. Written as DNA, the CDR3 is TGTGCCAGCAGCTTAGTCCACCCCCGGGGCTCGAACGGGGAGCTGTTTTTT.

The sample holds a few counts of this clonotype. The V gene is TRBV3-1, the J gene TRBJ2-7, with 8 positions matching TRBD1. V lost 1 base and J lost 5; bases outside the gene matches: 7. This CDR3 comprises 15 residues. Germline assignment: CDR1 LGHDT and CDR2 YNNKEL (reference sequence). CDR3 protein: CASSQGQGAVHEQYF. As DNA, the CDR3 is TGTGCCAGCAGCCAAGGGCAGGGGGCGGTCCACGAGCAGTACTTC.